The 13 T cell receptor beta chains reported below all come from one sample, sequenced in a study of blood T cell repertoires in COVID-19. The assay was immunoSEQ multiplex PCR, and TCRdb's table has in-frame clones only and misses some. The sample yields around 130,000 clones, 75% to 90% seen once. Sequenced sample: PBMCs or T cells enriched from blood (not recorded which). The receptors were sampled from a woman in her 50s who had recovered from COVID-19.

The gene calls are TRBV10-2 and TRBJ2-7, with 7 positions matching TRBD2. The germline V gene has CDR1 WSHSY and CDR2 SAAADI. There are 11 residues in the CDR3. V dropped 5 bases and J dropped 7; count of bases not matched to a gene: 2. The chain's CDR3 is CASSQGGEQYF. DNA of the CDR3: TGCGCCAGCAGTCAGGGAGGGGAGCAGTACTTC.

This clone was seen a few times. The CDR3 DNA reads TGTGCCAGCAGCTTTGCCCGACAGGGCTATCAGCCCCAGCATTTT. Residues: CASSFARQGYQPQHF. The V gene is TRBV27, the J gene TRBJ1-5, with TRBD1 matching 7 bases. Germline V CDR1 and CDR2: MNHEY, SMNVEV (reference sequence). V lost 6 bases and J lost 5; bases outside the gene matches: 10. The CDR3 is 15 residues long.

This chain uses TRBV11-3 with TRBJ1-1; D not certain. The CDR3 sequence is 13 residues long. Trimming removed 4 bases at V and 1 base at J, with 7 bases between. CDR1 and CDR2 from the germline V gene are SGHNT and YENEEA. The chain's CDR3 is CASSSDWNTEAFF. The DNA for the CDR3 is TGTGCCAGCAGCTCGGACTGGAACACTGAAGCTTTCTTT.

The chain is built from TRBV10-3 and TRBJ2-3; D ambiguous. Trimming left V 6 bases short and J 0 bases short, with 7 bases between. The CDR3 is 13 amino acids. CDR1 is ENHRY and CDR2 is SYGVKD in the germline V gene. CDR3 nucleotides: TGTGCCATCAGCACACGAAGCACAGATACGCAGTATTTT. Protein: CAISTRSTDTQYF.

The V call is TRBV5-6, the J call TRBJ1-1, with D hard to call. CDR1 SGHDT and CDR2 YYEEEE come from the germline V gene. The CDR3 extends over 12 amino acids. Trimming stripped 4 bases from V and 5 bases from J, with 9 bases between. The CDR3 here is CASSPGGTEAFF. For the CDR3, the DNA is TGTGCCAGCAGCCCTGGCGGGACTGAAGCTTTCTTT.

The gene calls are TRBV5-1 and TRBJ1-2; D perhaps matches TRBD1 (6 bases). The V end lost 5 bases, the J end lost 3 bases, and 11 bases lay between the germline ends. CDR3 length: 13 amino acids. The germline gives CDR1 SGHRS, CDR2 YFSETQ. CDR3 nucleotides: TGCGCCAGCAGGATTACAGGGTACTATGGCTACACCTTC. This translates into CASRITGYYGYTF.

The rearrangement links TRBV7-2 to TRBJ1-4; 7 nucleotides agree with TRBD1. The CDR3 totals 14 residues. CDR1 is SGHTA, CDR2 FQGNSA, per germline. V was clipped by 2 bases and J by 7 bases; unmatched bases: 4. CDR3 DNA sequence: TGTGCCAGCAGCTTACCAGGGGGATTTGAAAAACTGTTTTTT. This gives the protein CASSLPGGFEKLFF.

This chain connects TRBV30 to TRBJ2-5; D ambiguous. The ends were cut back, 5 bases at V and 5 bases at J, with 18 bases in the middle. Per germline, CDR1 GTSNPN and CDR2 SVGIG (reference sequence). This CDR3 is built from 14 residues. CDR3 DNA sequence: TGTGCCTGGGGCGAGTCTCTGTCTTTCGAGACCCAGTACTTC. Translated: CAWGESLSFETQYF.

The rearrangement uses TRBV11-3 and TRBJ2-7; no clear D. Trimming took 0 bases from V and 6 from J, leaving 3 bases between them. The CDR3 spans 11 residues. The germline V gene has CDR1 SGHNT and CDR2 YENEEA. CDR3 loop: CASSLESEQYF. The CDR3 region has the DNA TGTGCCAGCAGCTTAGAGAGCGAGCAGTACTTC.

The chain is built from TRBV6-2 or TRBV6-3 and TRBJ2-6; D is uncertain. The V gene's germline CDR1 is MNHEY and CDR2 SVGEGT. V was clipped by 2 bases and J by 0 bases, with 5 bases between them. The CDR3 covers 15 residues. CDR3 residues: CASSYPGSGANVLTF. The CDR3 bases are TGTGCCAGCAGTTACCCAGGCTCTGGGGCCAACGTCCTGACTTTC.

This chain uses TRBV5-1 with TRBJ2-7, with TRBD1 matching 7 bases. From germline, CDR1 is SGHRS and CDR2 YFSETQ. V was clipped by 0 bases and J by 6 bases; unmatched bases: 6. This CDR3 is built from 14 residues. CDR3 sequence (DNA): TGCGCCAGCAGCTTGGGGACAGGCCCCATCGAGCAGTACTTC. The encoded protein is CASSLGTGPIEQYF.

V gene TRBV5-1 combines with J gene TRBJ2-3; perhaps TRBD1 as D (6 bases). The V gene's germline CDR1 is SGHRS and CDR2 YFSETQ. The CDR3 has 15 residues. V lost 1 base and J lost 3, with 12 bases in between. CDR3 sequence (DNA): TGCGCCAGCAGCTTGTGGGGGCGTCAAACAGATACGCAGTATTTT. Translated, it gives CASSLWGRQTDTQYF. Filled out from reference TRBV5-1 and TRBJ2-3, the complete variable domain reads KAGVTQTPRYLIKTRGQQVTLSCSPISGHRSVSWYQQTPGQGLQFLFEYFSETQRNKGNFPGRFSGRQFSNSRSEMNVSTLELGDSALYLCASSLWGRQTDTQYFGPGTRLTVL.

In its sample, this clone was seen once. V gene TRBV19 combines with J gene TRBJ2-4; D uncertain. This CDR3 is 13 amino acids long. CDR1 is LNHDA and CDR2 is SQIVND in the germline V gene (reference sequence). Between the trimmed V and J ends, which lost 5 bases and 2 bases, there was a span of 7 bases. CDR3 bases: TGTGCCAGTAGTCCTCTTCCCAAAAACATTCAGTACTTC. Residues: CASSPLPKNIQYF. Filled out from reference TRBV19 and TRBJ2-4, the complete variable domain reads DGGITQSPKYLFRKEGQNVTLSCEQNLNHDAMYWYRQDPGQGLRLIYYSQIVNDFQKGDIAEGYSVSREKKESFPLTVTSAQKNPTAFYLCASSPLPKNIQYFGAGTRLSVL.